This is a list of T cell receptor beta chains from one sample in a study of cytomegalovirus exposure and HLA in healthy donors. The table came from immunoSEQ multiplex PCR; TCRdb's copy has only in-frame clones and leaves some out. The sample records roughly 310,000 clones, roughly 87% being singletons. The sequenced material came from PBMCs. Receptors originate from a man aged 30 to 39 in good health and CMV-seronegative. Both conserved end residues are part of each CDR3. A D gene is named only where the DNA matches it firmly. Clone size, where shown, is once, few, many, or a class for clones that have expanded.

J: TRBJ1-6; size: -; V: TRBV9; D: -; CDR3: CASSVATNNSPLHF; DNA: TGTGCCAGCAGCGTAGCTACCAATAATTCACCCCTCCACTTT
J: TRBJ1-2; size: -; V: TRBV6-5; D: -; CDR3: CASSYSILILGYGYTF; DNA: TGTGCCAGCAGTTACTCGATACTTATCCTAGGATATGGCTACACCTTC
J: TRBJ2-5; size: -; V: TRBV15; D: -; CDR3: CATSRDYITGETQYF; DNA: TGTGCCACCAGCAGAGATTATATAACGGGGGAGACCCAGTACTTC
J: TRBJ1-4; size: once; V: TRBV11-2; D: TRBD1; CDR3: CASSADRAPGEKLFF; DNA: TGTGCCAGCAGCGCCGACAGGGCCCCCGGTGAAAAACTGTTTTTT
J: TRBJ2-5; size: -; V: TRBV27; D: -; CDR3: CASSLYYGGEETQYF; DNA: TGTGCCAGCAGTTTATATTACGGCGGAGAAGAGACCCAGTACTTC
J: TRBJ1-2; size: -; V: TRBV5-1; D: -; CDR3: CASSLEAGADGYTF; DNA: TGCGCCAGCAGCTTGGAGGCGGGGGCAGATGGCTACACCTTC
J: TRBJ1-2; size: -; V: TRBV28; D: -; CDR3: CASRSQGGYGYTF; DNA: TGTGCCAGCAGGTCCCAGGGCGGCTATGGCTACACCTTC
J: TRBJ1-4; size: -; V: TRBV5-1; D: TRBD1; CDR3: CASSPGTGHVATNEKLFF; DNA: TGCGCCAGCAGCCCCGGGACAGGACATGTTGCAACTAATGAAAAACTGTTTTTT
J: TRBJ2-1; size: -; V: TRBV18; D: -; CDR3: CASSVQFYNEQFF; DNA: TGTGCCAGCTCAGTACAGTTCTACAATGAGCAGTTCTTC
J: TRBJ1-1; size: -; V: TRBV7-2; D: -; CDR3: CASSLVWAGNTEAFF; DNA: TGTGCCAGCAGCTTAGTGTGGGCGGGGAACACTGAAGCTTTCTTT
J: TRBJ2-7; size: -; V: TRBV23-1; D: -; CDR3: CASSQSPPGGSEQYF; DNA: TGCGCCAGCAGTCAATCACCCCCAGGGGGGTCCGAGCAGTACTTC
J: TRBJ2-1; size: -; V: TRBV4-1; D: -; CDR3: CASSQSTQGRQFF; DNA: TGCGCCAGCAGCCAATCCACGCAGGGGAGGCAGTTCTTC
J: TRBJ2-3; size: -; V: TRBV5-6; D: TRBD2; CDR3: CASSLISGGTDTQYF; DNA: TGTGCCAGCAGCTTGATTAGCGGGGGCACAGATACGCAGTATTTT
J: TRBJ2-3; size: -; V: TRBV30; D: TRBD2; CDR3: CATTLAGGADTQYF; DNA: TGTGCCACGACCCTAGCGGGGGGCGCAGATACGCAGTATTTT
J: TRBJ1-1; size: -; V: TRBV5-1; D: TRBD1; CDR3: CASGLGQMNTEAFF; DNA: TGCGCCAGCGGCCTGGGACAGATGAACACTGAAGCTTTCTTT
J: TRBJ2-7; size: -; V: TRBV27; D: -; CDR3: CASSLDDSASIYEQYF; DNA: TGTGCCAGCAGTTTAGACGACAGCGCATCTATCTACGAGCAGTACTTC
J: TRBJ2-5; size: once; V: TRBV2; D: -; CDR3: CATSTPPGQETQYF; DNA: TGTGCCACCTCGACTCCCCCCGGCCAAGAGACCCAGTACTTC
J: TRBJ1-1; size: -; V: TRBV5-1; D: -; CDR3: CASSVRGTEAFF; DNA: TGCGCCAGCAGCGTCCGGGGAACTGAAGCTTTCTTT
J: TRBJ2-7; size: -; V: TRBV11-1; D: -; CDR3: CASSLVSLSEQYF; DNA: TGTGCCAGCAGCTTAGTTTCTTTATCCGAGCAGTACTTC
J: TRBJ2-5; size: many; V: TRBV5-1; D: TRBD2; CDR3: CASSLRAGAQETQYF; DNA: TGCGCCAGCAGCTTGAGAGCGGGGGCGCAAGAGACCCAGTACTTC
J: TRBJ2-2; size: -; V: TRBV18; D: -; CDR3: CASSPKGHRSGELFF; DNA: TGTGCCAGCTCACCAAAGGGACACAGATCCGGGGAGCTGTTTTTT
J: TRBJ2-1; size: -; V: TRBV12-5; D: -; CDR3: CASGLGLTGQFF; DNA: TGTGCTAGTGGTTTGGGGCTCACGGGGCAGTTCTTC
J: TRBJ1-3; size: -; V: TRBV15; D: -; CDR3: CATSTRRSLNGNTIYF; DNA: TGTGCCACCAGCACCCGACGGAGTCTTAATGGAAACACCATATATTTT
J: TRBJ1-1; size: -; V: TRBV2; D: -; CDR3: CASSPQGTEAFF; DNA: TGTGCCAGCAGTCCTCAGGGGACTGAAGCTTTCTTT
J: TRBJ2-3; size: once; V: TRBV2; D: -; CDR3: CASARTGLISTDTQYF; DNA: TGTGCCAGCGCAAGGACTGGACTTATTAGCACAGATACGCAGTATTTT
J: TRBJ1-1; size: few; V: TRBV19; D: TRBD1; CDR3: CASSIVAQGAVGAEAFF; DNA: TGTGCCAGTAGTATTGTCGCCCAGGGGGCTGTAGGAGCTGAAGCTTTCTTT
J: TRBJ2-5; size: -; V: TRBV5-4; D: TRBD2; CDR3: CASSLKSGGQETQYF; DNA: TGTGCCAGCAGCTTGAAGAGCGGGGGGCAAGAGACCCAGTACTTC
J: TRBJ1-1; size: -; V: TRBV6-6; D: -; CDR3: CASSPSPPNIEAFF; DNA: TGTGCCAGCAGTCCCTCGCCCCCGAACATTGAAGCTTTCTTT
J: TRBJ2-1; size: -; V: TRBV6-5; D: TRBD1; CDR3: CASSPRGMYEQFF; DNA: TGTGCCAGCAGCCCCAGGGGGATGTATGAGCAGTTCTTC
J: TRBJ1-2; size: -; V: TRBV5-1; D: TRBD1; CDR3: CASSEPGQHNYGYTF; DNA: TGCGCCAGCAGCGAACCGGGACAGCATAACTATGGCTACACCTTC
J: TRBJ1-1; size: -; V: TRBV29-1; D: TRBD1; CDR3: CSGDRVGAEAFF; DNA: TGCAGCGGAGACAGGGTGGGGGCTGAAGCTTTCTTT
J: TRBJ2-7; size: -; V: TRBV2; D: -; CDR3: CASSEHGVGRNEQYF; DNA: TGTGCCAGCAGTGAACACGGGGTAGGTAGGAACGAGCAGTACTTC
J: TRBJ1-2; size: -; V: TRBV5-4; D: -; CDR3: CASSFPTGDSYGYTF; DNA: TGTGCCAGCAGCTTCCCGACAGGCGACTCTTATGGCTACACCTTC
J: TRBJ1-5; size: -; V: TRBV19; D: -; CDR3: CASSIPQGRWPQHF; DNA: TGTGCCAGTAGTATACCCCAGGGGCGGTGGCCCCAGCATTTT
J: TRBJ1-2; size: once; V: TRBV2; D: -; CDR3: CASSEEGEWGSNYGYTF; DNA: TGTGCCAGCAGTGAAGAGGGGGAGTGGGGCTCCAACTATGGCTACACCTTC
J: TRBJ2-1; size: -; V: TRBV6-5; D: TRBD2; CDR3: CASIAGGPGYNEQFF; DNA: TGTGCCAGCATCGCGGGGGGGCCAGGGTACAATGAGCAGTTCTTC
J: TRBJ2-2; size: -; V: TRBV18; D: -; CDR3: CASSPQGANTGELFF; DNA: TGTGCCAGCTCCCCTCAAGGGGCGAACACCGGGGAGCTGTTTTTT